The rows below give T cell receptor beta chains drawn from one sample of a study of T cell repertoires in cytomegalovirus infection. TCRdb passed the reads through MiXCR, listing each CDR3 protein once. The table shows 150,000 to 200,000 distinct CDR3 sequences, with about a sixth occurring only once. Sample: CD8+ T cells from PBMCs. Every receptor here comes from a human donor in good health (CMV status not recorded). Some clones in this sample may be carry-over from other donors' samples. CDR3s include the opening cysteine and the closing phenylalanine or tryptophan. The D gene is left open where the match is weak. Expanded clones get a size class; other rows say once, few or many, or leave the size out.

few | TRBJ2-1 | NA | TRBV7-7 | TGTGCCAGCAGCCCTATTCGCGGGGTCTTAGGCAATGAGCAGTTCTTC | CASSPIRGVLGNEQFF
few | TRBJ2-3 | NA | TRBV20-1 | TGCAGTGCCGGGCCCCAGGGGAACACAGATACGCAGTATTTT | CSAGPQGNTDTQYF
few | TRBJ1-3 | NA | TRBV7-2 | TGTGCCAGCAGCTTCCTATCGGGTGGAAACACCATATATTTT | CASSFLSGGNTIYF
few | TRBJ2-7 | NA | TRBV5-8 | TGTGCCAGCAACTCATCGAGGGCCCTACTCTCCTACGAGCAGTACTTC | CASNSSRALLSYEQYF
medium-sized | TRBJ2-2 | TRBD1 | TRBV6-5 | TGTGCCAGCAGAACGGGACAGGGTGAGACCGGGGAGCTGTTTTTT | CASRTGQGETGELFF
NA | TRBJ2-1 | NA | TRBV19 | TGTGCCAGTAGTATAGATCAAGGGACCTACAATGAGCAGTTCTTC | CASSIDQGTYNEQFF
NA | TRBJ2-1 | NA | TRBV2 | TGTGCCAGCAGTATACCGAACCGATACAATGAGCAGTTCTTC | CASSIPNRYNEQFF
NA | TRBJ1-1 | NA | TRBV6-2/TRBV6-3 | TGTGCCAGCAGTTACGTGGGAGAACCTATGAACACTGAAGCTTTCTTT | CASSYVGEPMNTEAFF
NA | TRBJ1-6 | NA | TRBV20-1 | TGCAGTGCCCGGGGGGGGACACCCCTCCACTTT | CSARGGTPLHF
few | TRBJ1-2 | NA | TRBV9 | TGTGCCAGCAGCGCCTACCTAGGTGGCTACACCTTC | CASSAYLGGYTF
few | TRBJ2-2 | NA | TRBV27 | TGTGCCAGCAGTTTACGCCTCGCCGGGGAGCTGTTTTTT | CASSLRLAGELFF
few | TRBJ2-7 | TRBD2 | TRBV29-1 | TGCAGCGTGCTAGGACGGGGGGACTACGAGCAGTACTTC | CSVLGRGDYEQYF
NA | TRBJ2-1 | NA | TRBV9 | TGTGCCAGCAGCTTCGACAGGAATTACAATGAGCAGTTCTTC | CASSFDRNYNEQFF
NA | TRBJ2-2 | NA | TRBV6-5 | TGTGCCAGCAGTTATTGGGGGGGCTCGAACACCGGGGAGCTGTTTTTT | CASSYWGGSNTGELFF
few | TRBJ2-1 | NA | TRBV28 | TGTGCCAGCAGTTTTTCAACAGTGGAGGACTACAATGAGCAGTTCTTC | CASSFSTVEDYNEQFF
few | TRBJ2-5 | NA | TRBV5-5 | TGTGCCAGCAGCTTAAGTGGCGGGAAGACCCAGTACTTC | CASSLSGGKTQYF
NA | TRBJ1-1 | TRBD1 | TRBV20-1 | TGCAGTGCTCCAGGGACAGGGGATAGATCGTGGGGAGCTTTCTTT | CSAPGTGDRSWGAFF
NA | TRBJ2-7 | TRBD1 | TRBV29-1 | TGCAGCGCCGCGACAGGGGACGAGCAGTACTTC | CSAATGDEQYF
few | TRBJ2-7 | NA | TRBV29-1 | TGCAGCGTTGACGATTTCTACGAGCAGTACTTC | CSVDDFYEQYF
NA | TRBJ2-3 | TRBD2 | TRBV6-2/TRBV6-3 | TGTGCCAGCAGTCCCCTAGCGGGGACTAGCACAGATACGCAGTATTTT | CASSPLAGTSTDTQYF
NA | TRBJ1-2 | NA | TRBV29-1 | TGCAGCGTTGAAGATCTTCTAGAGGGGAACTATGGCTACACCTTC | CSVEDLLEGNYGYTF
NA | TRBJ1-2 | TRBD1 | TRBV7-6 | TGTGCCAGCAGCTCCCCAGGGACAGTCTATGGCTACACCTTC | CASSSPGTVYGYTF
few | TRBJ2-1 | NA | TRBV14 | TGTGCCAGCAGCCAAGTTCCGTATAGCTCCTACAATGAGCAGTTCTTC | CASSQVPYSSYNEQFF
NA | TRBJ1-5 | NA | TRBV10-3 | TGTGCCATCAGTGAGTTATGGAAGGGGAGTAAGGGCAATCAGCCCCAGCATTTT | CAISELWKGSKGNQPQHF
few | TRBJ1-2 | NA | TRBV5-1 | TGCGCCAGCAGCTTGGCGGCAGGGGATGGCTACACCTTC | CASSLAAGDGYTF
NA | TRBJ2-3 | TRBD2 | TRBV11-2 | TGTGCCAGCAGCTTATGGAGCCTAGCGGGGCCCCACGGTACGCAGTATTTT | CASSLWSLAGPHGTQYF
NA | TRBJ1-1 | NA | TRBV7-6 | TGTGCCAGCAGCAAGCGGACAGATAGGAACACTGAAGCTTTCTTT | CASSKRTDRNTEAFF
few | TRBJ1-5 | TRBD1 | TRBV6-2/TRBV6-3 | TGTGCCAGCAATGCCGGGACAGGGTTGAATCAGCCCCAGCATTTT | CASNAGTGLNQPQHF
NA | TRBJ2-3 | NA | TRBV12-3/TRBV12-4 | TGTGCCAGCAGTTTAATACCGGGGCTAACAGATACGCAGTATTTT | CASSLIPGLTDTQYF
few | TRBJ1-5 | NA | TRBV20-1 | TGCAGTGCTAGAGATGAACGGGGCAGGAGCCCTTATAGCAATCAGCCCCAGCATTTT | CSARDERGRSPYSNQPQHF
few | TRBJ1-1 | NA | TRBV12-3/TRBV12-4 | TGTGCCAGCGTCGAGGGGGGAATGAACACTGAAGCTTTCTTT | CASVEGGMNTEAFF
few | TRBJ1-6 | TRBD1 | TRBV12-3/TRBV12-4 | TGTGCCAGCAGCCTGGCCGGGACAGGGTTTTTAGCCCTCCACTTT | CASSLAGTGFLALHF
few | TRBJ1-2 | NA | TRBV12-3/TRBV12-4 | TGTGCCAGCAGTGAGGGACCTGGTCCGGGCTACACCTTC | CASSEGPGPGYTF
many | TRBJ1-6 | NA | TRBV20-1 | TGCAGTGCGAGAGATAGAGGATCTGGGTCCTATAATTCACCCCTCCACTTT | CSARDRGSGSYNSPLHF
NA | TRBJ1-5 | NA | TRBV24-1 | TGTGCCACCAGTGAACGGGACCTGGATCAGCCCCAGCATTTT | CATSERDLDQPQHF
NA | TRBJ2-2 | NA | TRBV15 | TGTGCCACCAGCAGAGACGACTCGAGCACCGGGGAGCTGTTTTTT | CATSRDDSSTGELFF
NA | TRBJ2-7 | NA | TRBV6-6 | NA | CASSSSTGGTYEQYF
NA | TRBJ1-1 | NA | TRBV29-1 | TGCAGCGTTGAAGGTCGGGGGGCGGATAGGATGAACACTGAAGCTTTCTTT | CSVEGRGADRMNTEAFF
few | TRBJ2-1 | NA | TRBV29-1 | TGCAGCGTTGAATACGGGCTTCGAGTGGTGAATGAGCAGTTCTTC | CSVEYGLRVVNEQFF
few | TRBJ2-1 | NA | TRBV27 | TGTGCCAGCAGTTTATCACCGACGGATGAGCAGTTCTTC | CASSLSPTDEQFF
few | TRBJ1-4 | NA | TRBV7-8 | TGTGCCAGCAGCCTCGGACAGCCCTTGATTGCAACTAATGAAAAACTGTTTTTT | CASSLGQPLIATNEKLFF
NA | TRBJ2-6 | NA | TRBV5-6 | TGTGCCAGCAGCTTGATTTTCTCTGGGGCCAACGTCCTGACTTTC | CASSLIFSGANVLTF
few | TRBJ1-1 | NA | TRBV6-6 | TGTGCCAGCAGTTACTCGAGTAGGGGTGAAGCTTTCTTT | CASSYSSRGEAFF
NA | TRBJ2-7 | NA | TRBV2 | TGTGCCAGCAGTGAACCCTTCCTGACAAGCCGCTACGAGCAGTACTTC | CASSEPFLTSRYEQYF
NA | TRBJ1-1 | NA | TRBV29-1 | TGCAGCGGCTATCGAATAAACACTGAAGCTTTCTTT | CSGYRINTEAFF
NA | TRBJ2-1 | NA | TRBV10-3 | TGTGCCATCAGTGAGTCCACGGGGAGCTCCTACAATGAGCAGTTCTTC | CAISESTGSSYNEQFF
NA | TRBJ1-4 | TRBD1 | TRBV25-1 | TGTGCCAGCAGAGGGACAGGGATTGAAAAACTGTTTTTT | CASRGTGIEKLFF
NA | TRBJ2-2 | NA | TRBV15 | TGTGCCACGCTCATGATCCCAGGAGTCCCCGGGGAGCTGTTTTTT | CATLMIPGVPGELFF
NA | TRBJ2-3 | NA | TRBV12-3/TRBV12-4 | TGTGCCAGCAGTTTAGCCGCGACAGGCACAGATACGCAGTATTTT | CASSLAATGTDTQYF
NA | TRBJ2-7 | NA | TRBV5-1 | TGCGCCAGCAGCTTGTCAGTCTACGAGCAGTACTTC | CASSLSVYEQYF
NA | TRBJ2-7 | TRBD1 | TRBV6-1 | TGTGCCAGTACGTTTACGGGACAGCCCTACGAGCAGTACTTC | CASTFTGQPYEQYF
once | TRBJ1-2 | NA | TRBV13 | TGTGCCAGCAGCTTAGACAACGGGGATGGCTACACCTTC | CASSLDNGDGYTF
few | TRBJ1-1 | TRBD1 | TRBV28 | TGTGCCAGCGGTAAGGACAGGACCAACACTGAAGCTTTCTTT | CASGKDRTNTEAFF
many | TRBJ2-2 | NA | TRBV7-2 | TGTGCCAGCAGCTTAGCGCAGGCGGAGCGTTTAATGTCCGGGGAGCTGTTTTTT | CASSLAQAERLMSGELFF
NA | TRBJ1-1 | NA | TRBV20-1 | TGCAGTGCTAGAGCGGGCGGGGGCACTGAAGCTTTCTTT | CSARAGGGTEAFF
NA | TRBJ1-2 | TRBD1 | TRBV7-9 | TGTGCCAGCAGCCTCCTGGGGACAGGGGACGGCTACACCTTC | CASSLLGTGDGYTF
NA | TRBJ2-1 | NA | TRBV6-5 | TGTGCCAGCACCGGGACCGAGGAGTTCTTC | CASTGTEEFF
NA | TRBJ2-7 | TRBD1 | TRBV7-6 | TGTGCCAGCAGCCACCCGGGACAGAATTACGAGCAGTACTTC | CASSHPGQNYEQYF
once | TRBJ1-1 | NA | TRBV7-9 | TGTGCCAGCTCACTACGGGTTGATAAGGGGAACACTGAAGCTTTCTTT | CASSLRVDKGNTEAFF